The 31 T cell receptor beta chains presented below share a single source sample, sequenced in a study of T cell changes during pregnancy in multiple sclerosis (dated by TCRdb to 2018 to 2020). Libraries came from the immunoSEQ multiplex PCR assay. TCRdb stores this immuneACCESS table with in-frame sequences only. Part of the clones is absent; in the studies checked, under half of the shortfall reflects unresolved V genes, and no reason is known for the rest. Recorded for this sample are about 21,000 clones; approximately 90% of them occurred a single time. The biggest ten clones account for about 0.7% of the sample. The sequencing here drew on CD4+ T cells from peripheral blood mononuclear cells, taken in the third trimester of pregnancy. These receptors all come from a female donor with multiple sclerosis, enrolled in a pregnancy study.

The gene calls are TRBV11-2 and TRBJ1-6; 9 bases match TRBD1. The length of the CDR3 is 15 residues. The V and J ends lost 1 base and 8 bases, in that order; junction bases with no gene match: 3. CDR1 and CDR2 (germline): SGHAT, FQNNGV. CDR3 residues: CASSLGGQGYSPLHF. DNA of the CDR3: TGTGCCAGCAGCTTAGGGGGACAGGGTTATTCACCCCTCCACTTT.

In its sample, this clone was seen once. The chain uses TRBV5-4 and TRBJ2-3; D perhaps matches TRBD1 (5 bases). The CDR3 sequence is 15 residues long. V was cut by 0 bases and J by 2 bases, with 10 bases left in between. Germline V gene sequence: CDR1 SGHNT, CDR2 YYREEE (reference sequence). CDR3 DNA: TGTGCCAGCAGCTTGGAGGCAGGGTCCACAGATACGCAGTATTTT. This codes for CASSLEAGSTDTQYF.

The chain uses TRBV6-1 and TRBJ1-2, with D hard to call. The CDR3 covers 13 residues. Trimming took off 5 bases at V and 4 bases at J, with 11 bases between the two ends. Germline V gene data show CDR1 as MNHNS and CDR2 as SASEGT. CDR3 sequence reads: CASSFGNLYGYTF. The CDR3 region has the DNA TGTGCCAGCAGTTTCGGGAATCTCTATGGCTACACCTTC.

The chain recombines TRBV5-1 with TRBJ1-5; unclear D gene. Germline CDR1 reads SGHRS; CDR2 reads YFSETQ. This CDR3 is 13 amino acids long. Trimming left V 3 bases short and J 5 bases short, with 9 bases between. The CDR3 loop is CASSWAPDQPQHF. The CDR3 DNA follows: TGCGCCAGCAGCTGGGCCCCGGATCAGCCCCAGCATTTT.

This clone was found once. The chain links TRBV2 to TRBJ1-6, with D perhaps TRBD1 (6 bases). The CDR3 length is 13 residues. Trimming took off 4 bases at V and 9 bases at J, with 10 bases between the two ends. In germline, CDR1 is SNHLY, CDR2 FYNNEI. The CDR3 sequence: CASSVGAISPLHF. As DNA, the CDR3 is TGTGCCAGCAGTGTGGGGGCGATTTCACCCCTCCACTTT.

The rearrangement joins TRBV9 to TRBJ2-2, with no clear D. V shed 0 bases and J shed 1 base, with 7 bases lying between them. The CDR3 loop spans 15 amino acids. Germline values: CDR1 SGDLS, CDR2 YYNGEE. CDR3 sequence reads: CASSVEAGNTGELFF. The CDR3 nucleotides read TGTGCCAGCAGCGTAGAGGCAGGGAACACCGGGGAGCTGTTTTTT.

The genes are TRBV2 and TRBJ1-6; D may be TRBD1 (6 bases). The CDR3 sequence is 15 residues long. Per the germline V gene, CDR1 is SNHLY and CDR2 is FYNNEI. With 7 bases removed from V and 1 base from J, the gap between germline ends came to 11 bases. CDR3 sequence: CASTPQGSYNSPLHF. In nucleotides, the CDR3 is TGTGCCAGCACCCCGCAGGGGTCCTATAATTCACCCCTCCACTTT.

In DNA form, the CDR3 reads TGTGCCAGCAGCTTCGACAGTCTCCCCCCTCATTCACCCCTCCACTTT. Its protein is CASSFDSLPPHSPLHF. The chain has TRBV7-2 and TRBJ1-6; weak D call: TRBD1 (5 bases). The V gene lost 3 bases and the J gene lost 8 bases, with 17 bases spanning the gap. The CDR3 has 16 residues. The germline gives CDR1 SGHTA, CDR2 FQGNSA.

The J gene is TRBJ2-3, the V gene TRBV12-5; 10 bases align to TRBD1. Germline trimming cut 1 base from V and 3 bases from J; bases unmatched to any gene: 4. Germline CDR1 and CDR2: LGHNT and FRNRAP. The CDR3 totals 16 residues. In DNA form, the CDR3 reads TGTGCTAGTGGTTTGGGGACAGGGGGTTATACAGATACGCAGTATTTT. It is translated as CASGLGTGGYTDTQYF.

CDR3 sequence: CASSIGGAQYF. The CDR3 DNA follows: TGTGCCAGCAGCATCGGGGGGGCCCAGTACTTC. The chain employs TRBV7-2 and TRBJ2-5; 8 bases match TRBD2. Germline V gives CDR1 SGHTA, CDR2 FQGNSA. V was clipped by 5 bases and J by 9 bases; unmatched bases: 2. CDR3 length: 11 residues.

This chain links TRBV29-1 with TRBJ2-1; D not resolved. The CDR3 spans 14 residues. V was shortened by 6 bases and J by 7 bases, with 19 bases between the two germline ends. Looked up from germline, CDR1 is SQVTM and CDR2 is ANQGSEA. This chain's CDR3 is CSVLTPRFGNEQFF. CDR3 sequence (DNA): TGCAGCGTACTGACACCCCGCTTTGGTAATGAGCAGTTCTTC.

The V call is TRBV10-3, the J call TRBJ1-5; TRBD1 is a possible D gene (5 bases). CDR1 ENHRY and CDR2 SYGVKD come from the germline V gene. This CDR3 spans 13 amino acids. Trimming left V 0 bases short and J 5 bases short, with 5 bases between. The CDR3 here is CAISESGDQPQHF. The CDR3 DNA follows: TGTGCCATCAGTGAGTCAGGGGATCAGCCCCAGCATTTT.

This CDR3 reads CASNRGGETQYF. The DNA of the CDR3 is TGTGCCAGCAACAGGGGTGGCGAGACCCAGTACTTC. This chain links TRBV5-6 with TRBJ2-5; 7 bases are shared with TRBD1. The CDR3 runs to 12 residues. J gave up 5 bases and V 6 bases, and 4 bases lay outside the gene matches. The V gene's germline CDR1 is SGHDT and CDR2 YYEEEE.

This clone came up a few times. This rearrangement joins TRBV19 to TRBJ2-3; weak D call: TRBD1 (5 bases). Trimming removed 3 bases at V and 2 bases at J, with 9 bases between. The CDR3 extends over 14 amino acids. CDR1 is LNHDA and CDR2 is SQIVND in the germline V gene (reference sequence). CDR3: CASSISGPTDTQYF. The CDR3 DNA sequence: TGTGCCAGTAGTATTTCAGGGCCCACAGATACGCAGTATTTT.

V is TRBV19 and J is TRBJ2-7, with TRBD2 as a possible D gene (6 bases). Trimming cost V 4 bases and J 6 bases, with 22 bases left between them. The CDR3 runs 16 residues. From germline, CDR1 is LNHDA and CDR2 SQIVND (reference sequence). The CDR3 DNA reads as TGTGCCAGTAGTAAGATTGGGTCTGGGCAGGGAGGCGAGCAGTACTTC. Translation: CASSKIGSGQGGEQYF.

The chain employs TRBV6-1 and TRBJ1-1, with TRBD1 matching 7 bases. V lost 7 bases, J lost 2 bases, and 10 bases stayed unmatched. The CDR3 is 15 amino acids. Germline V gene data show CDR1 as MNHNS and CDR2 as SASEGT. The CDR3 loop reads CASKGYGQANTEAFF. The CDR3 DNA reads TGTGCCAGCAAGGGGTATGGACAGGCCAACACTGAAGCTTTCTTT.

This rearrangement joins TRBV18 to TRBJ2-7, with 8 bases fitting TRBD1. After removal of 2 bases from V and 6 bases from J, the junction contained 6 bases not matched to a gene. This CDR3 spans 14 amino acids. CDR1 is KGHSH and CDR2 is LQKENI in the germline V gene. Written as DNA, the CDR3 is TGTGCCAGCTCACCAATGACAGGGGTTTCCGAGCAGTACTTC. Amino acids: CASSPMTGVSEQYF.

The chain combines TRBV28 with TRBJ1-1, with 9 positions matching TRBD1. The CDR3 spans 12 residues. Germline-derived CDR1 and CDR2 are MDHEN and SYDVKM. Unmatched junction bases numbered 6, after V lost 5 bases and J lost 11 bases. The CDR3 is CASSRDRVTAFF. CDR3 DNA sequence: TGTGCCAGCAGTAGGGACAGGGTTACGGCTTTCTTT.

The chain uses TRBV7-3 and TRBJ2-1; 8 nucleotides agree with TRBD2. The CDR3 is 15 residues long. Germline assignment: CDR1 SGHTA and CDR2 FQGTGA. The trim removed 5 bases at V and 2 bases at J, leaving 5 bases unmatched. CDR3 bases: TGTGCCAGCAGCCCCGGACTAGCAACCTACAATGAGCAGTTCTTC. Translated, it gives CASSPGLATYNEQFF.

This clone appeared once. The V and J genes are TRBV5-4 and TRBJ1-1; 10 nucleotides align to TRBD1. V shed 4 bases, J shed 1 base, and the junction held 4 bases outside the gene matches. Germline V gene lookup returns CDR1 SGHNT and CDR2 YYREEE (reference sequence). The CDR3 has 15 amino acids. The CDR3 reads CASSQGQGTNTEAFF. CDR3 nucleotide sequence: TGTGCCAGCAGCCAGGGACAGGGGACGAACACTGAAGCTTTCTTT.

V and J are TRBV19 and TRBJ2-1; D is possibly TRBD1 (7 bases). The V gene's germline CDR1 is LNHDA and CDR2 SQIVND (reference sequence). The V end was cut by 6 bases, the J end by 12 bases, with 18 bases between. This CDR3 has 13 amino acids. CDR3: CASSTEGAGRQFF. The CDR3 nucleotides read TGTGCCAGTAGCACCGAGGGGGCCGGGAGGCAGTTCTTC.

This clone has a handful of counts. The genes are TRBV18 and TRBJ1-1, with 11 bases matching TRBD1. The CDR3 length is 18 residues. Germline V gene sequence: CDR1 KGHSH, CDR2 LQKENI. Trimming removed 3 bases from V and 4 bases from J; junction bases left unmatched: 13. The CDR3 nucleotides read TGTGCCAGCTCACCTAACCTCATAGGACAGGGGGCTACCACTGAAGCTTTCTTT. Translation gives CASSPNLIGQGATTEAFF.

The chain carries TRBV30 and TRBJ2-2; 10 nucleotides agree with TRBD2. Trimming at V came to 0 bases and at J to 5 bases, leaving 0 bases not matched to a gene. The V gene's germline CDR1 is GTSNPN and CDR2 SVGIG (reference sequence). This CDR3 has 14 amino acids. The CDR3 DNA sequence: TGTGCCTGGAGTGTACTAGCGGGGACCGGGGAGCTGTTTTTT. This codes for CAWSVLAGTGELFF.

J is TRBJ2-3 and V is TRBV11-2; no clear D gene. The V end lost 7 bases, the J end lost 0 bases, and 17 bases lay between the germline ends. CDR1 is SGHAT and CDR2 is FQNNGV in the germline V gene. This CDR3 contains 16 residues. The CDR3 coding sequence is TGTGCCAGCACCAGAACGTGGGCACCAAGCACAGATACGCAGTATTTT. It yields the protein CASTRTWAPSTDTQYF.

The chain is built from TRBV6-6 and TRBJ2-5; D remains unclear. The CDR3 extends over 11 amino acids. Germline assignment: CDR1 MNHNY and CDR2 SVGAGI (reference sequence). V lost 5 bases, J lost 4 bases, and 5 bases lay in between. The CDR3 spells CASSPLETQYF. As DNA, the CDR3 is TGTGCCAGCAGTCCCCTAGAGACCCAGTACTTC.

The chain recombines TRBV11-3 with TRBJ2-1, with D perhaps matching TRBD1 (5 bases). This CDR3 has 18 amino acids. The germline CDR1 and CDR2 sequences are SGHNT and YENEEA. V was pared by 0 bases and J by 0 bases, with 15 bases between. CDR3 in amino acids: CASSLEKFGASSYNEQFF. The CDR3 coding sequence is TGTGCCAGCAGCTTAGAAAAGTTTGGGGCGAGCTCCTACAATGAGCAGTTCTTC. Supplemented by reference TRBV11-3 and TRBJ2-1, the full variable domain reads EAGVVQSPRYKIIEKKQPVAFWCNPISGHNTLYWYLQNLGQGPELLIRYENEEAVDDSQLPKDRFSAERLKGVDSTLKIQPAELGDSAVYLCASSLEKFGASSYNEQFFGPGTRLTVL.

The rearrangement uses TRBV5-1 and TRBJ1-1; tentative D call: TRBD1 (5 bases). Per the germline V gene, CDR1 is SGHRS and CDR2 is YFSETQ. V lost 3 bases to trimming and J lost 3 bases, with 15 bases between them. The CDR3 contains 15 residues. The CDR3 nucleotides read TGCGCCAGCAGCTCCCAAGGACGACAGTACACTGAAGCTTTCTTT. It yields the protein CASSSQGRQYTEAFF.

The chain combines TRBV5-1 with TRBJ2-7; tentatively, D is TRBD1 (5 bases). Trimming removed 0 bases from V and 2 bases from J, with 12 bases in between. The V gene's germline CDR1 is SGHRS and CDR2 YFSETQ. The CDR3 runs to 15 residues. The CDR3 protein is CASSLDAGPTYEQYF. DNA of the CDR3: TGCGCCAGCAGCTTGGACGCAGGGCCCACCTACGAGCAGTACTTC.

This chain links TRBV25-1 with TRBJ2-3, with 8 bases identical to TRBD1. In germline, CDR1 is MGHDK, CDR2 SYGVNS. The CDR3 is 13 residues long. V shed 10 bases and J 1 base; nucleotides not matched to a gene: 4. The CDR3 nucleotides read TGTGCCATCCAGGGGGCGGGCACAGATACGCAGTATTTT. Translating gives CAIQGAGTDTQYF.

The chain recombines TRBV10-1 with TRBJ2-2; no definite D call. The CDR3 runs 14 residues. Germline values: CDR1 WNHNN, CDR2 SYGVQD (reference sequence). Trimming pared 7 bases from V and 1 base from J, leaving 10 bases between. CDR3 in amino acids: CASKPSWNTGELFF. The CDR3 DNA reads as TGCGCCAGCAAGCCTAGTTGGAACACCGGGGAGCTGTTTTTT.

The chain has TRBV6-1 and TRBJ2-3; the match to TRBD1 covers 9 bases. The germline CDR1 and CDR2 sequences are MNHNS and SASEGT. With V trimmed by 7 bases and J by 1 base, 3 bases remained unmatched. The CDR3 contains 14 residues. The CDR3 loop is CASIRDRGTDTQYF. The CDR3 coding sequence is TGTGCCAGCATCCGGGACAGGGGCACAGATACGCAGTATTTT.